This entry lists 30 T cell receptor beta chains sequenced from one sample in a study of control samples from healthy donors and cancer patients. Generated by immunoSEQ multiplex PCR, the TCRdb table keeps only in-frame clones and is missing some. The data contain more than 100,000 clones, about 89% of them singletons. Sequencing was done on a sample of PBMCs. Source of these receptors: a man aged 55 to 70 with lung cancer.

The chain is built from TRBV9 and TRBJ2-1; maybe TRBD2 (5 bases). The V gene lost 4 bases and the J gene lost 0 bases, with 17 bases spanning the gap. The CDR3 has 17 residues. Per the germline V gene, CDR1 is SGDLS and CDR2 is YYNGEE. DNA for the CDR3: TGTGCCAGCAGCTCCACCGCAGGAGGAGGCTCCTACAATGAGCAGTTCTTC. The encoded protein is CASSSTAGGGSYNEQFF. Full variable domain (outside the CDR3, taken from reference TRBV9 and TRBJ2-1): DSGVTQTPKHLITATGQRVTLRCSPRSGDLSVYWYQQSLDQGLQFLIQYYNGEERAKGNILERFSAQQFPDLHSELNLSSLELGDSALYFCASSSTAGGGSYNEQFFGPGTRLTVL.

The rearrangement links TRBV11-2 to TRBJ2-7; 7 bases are shared with TRBD1. Germline-derived CDR1 and CDR2 are SGHAT and FQNNGV. Unmatched junction bases numbered 10, after V lost 8 bases and J lost 12 bases. This CDR3 is built from 11 residues. The DNA of the CDR3 is TGTGCCAGCTTAACCCGGGACAGAAGGTACGTC. Amino acid sequence: CASLTRDRRYV.

V usage is TRBV12-5 and J usage is TRBJ1-6; D gene uncertain. Germline lookup yields CDR1 LGHNT and CDR2 FRNRAP. V was pared by 8 bases and J by 6 bases, with 8 bases between. This CDR3 comprises 12 residues. CDR3 bases: TGTGCTAGTAAAAGGGTTAATTCACCCCTCCACTTT. It yields the protein CASKRVNSPLHF.

This chain joins TRBV21-1 and TRBJ2-1; TRBD2 was called by the table and not checked on the DNA. TRBV21-1 is a pseudogene. The CDR3 runs to 18 residues. The DNA for the CDR3 is TGTGCCAGCAGCCCCCGTTATCAATTTTGCGGGGGGGCGTCTGAGCAGTTCTTC. Protein sequence: CASSPRYQFCGGASEQFF.

CDR3 nucleotide sequence: TGTGCCTGGAAAAGGGTGGACAGTCCGAACACTGAAGCTTTCTTT. This translates into CAWKRVDSPNTEAFF. This chain joins TRBV30 and TRBJ1-1, with D possibly TRBD1 on 6 matching bases. The CDR3 runs 15 residues. Trimming took 4 bases from V and 1 from J, leaving 16 bases between them. The V gene's germline CDR1 is GTSNPN and CDR2 SVGIG (reference sequence).

This clone was observed a single time. This chain uses TRBV18 with TRBJ1-4; D uncertain. Germline V lookup: CDR1 KGHSH, CDR2 LQKENI. This CDR3 has 15 residues. V gave up 1 base and J gave up 2 bases, with 8 bases separating them. CDR3 loop: CASSPLRETNEKLFF. CDR3 bases: TGTGCCAGCTCACCACTCCGGGAGACTAATGAAAAACTGTTTTTT.

The rearrangement links TRBV6-5 to TRBJ1-4, with D perhaps matching TRBD1 (5 bases). CDR3 length equals 14 residues. V gave up 2 bases and J gave up 4 bases, with 8 bases separating them. The germline V gene encodes CDR1 MNHEY and CDR2 SVGAGI. The CDR3 nucleotides read TGTGCCAGCAGTTACCGGGGGAATAATGAAAAACTGTTTTTT. It is translated as CASSYRGNNEKLFF.

This clone was seen just once. The CDR3 here is CASSGQGPTYEQYF. CDR3 DNA: TGTGCCAGCAGCGGACAGGGTCCAACCTACGAGCAGTACTTC. The chain links TRBV28 to TRBJ2-7; 8 positions match TRBD1. J lost 2 bases, V lost 6 bases, and 6 bases had no gene match. This CDR3 has 14 amino acids. Germline assignment: CDR1 MDHEN and CDR2 SYDVKM.

A few counts support this clone. This sequence joins TRBV30 and TRBJ2-6; the match to TRBD2 covers 7 bases. In germline, CDR1 is GTSNPN, CDR2 SVGIG (reference sequence). CDR3 length: 16 residues. The junction had 4 bases not matched to a gene; V was cut back by 2 bases and J by 0 bases. DNA for the CDR3: TGTGCCTGGAGTATTGGCGGGAGCTCTGGGGCCAACGTCCTGACTTTC. It is translated as CAWSIGGSSGANVLTF.

This chain links TRBV27 with TRBJ2-5; D not resolved. Trimming shortened V by 5 bases and J by 0 bases, and 13 bases separated the two germline ends. The CDR3 spans 15 residues. CDR1 MNHEY and CDR2 SMNVEV come from the germline V gene (reference sequence). The CDR3 spells CASSPLGPYQETQYF. Here the CDR3 DNA reads TGTGCCAGCAGTCCCCTTGGGCCCTACCAAGAGACCCAGTACTTC.

The chain carries TRBV7-2 and TRBJ1-5; D might be TRBD1 (6 bases). The CDR3 loop spans 16 amino acids. V was clipped by 7 bases and J by 2 bases, with 18 bases between them. Looked up from germline, CDR1 is SGHTA and CDR2 is FQGNSA. In DNA form, the CDR3 reads TGTGCCAGCACCCAGGGGAGGGACTCCGGCAATCAGCCCCAGCATTTT. It specifies CASTQGRDSGNQPQHF.

The V call is TRBV5-5, the J call TRBJ1-5; no definite D call. The V gene lost 2 bases and the J gene lost 2 bases, with 14 bases spanning the gap. Germline V gives CDR1 SGHKS, CDR2 YYEKEE (reference sequence). The CDR3 is 16 residues long. This chain's CDR3 is CASSLSHGRGNQPQHF. The CDR3 DNA reads as TGTGCCAGCAGCTTATCTCACGGTAGGGGCAATCAGCCCCAGCATTTT.

V usage is TRBV6-5 and J usage is TRBJ1-1; D gene ambiguous. The CDR3 has 14 residues. Germline values: CDR1 MNHEY, CDR2 SVGAGI. Trimming removed 6 bases at V and 4 bases at J, with 15 bases between. The CDR3 DNA sequence: TGTGCCAGCAGATTGGACTCGACTGGCACTGAAGCTTTCTTT. Protein product: CASRLDSTGTEAFF.

This clone was counted between two and nine times. The rearrangement uses TRBV7-3 and TRBJ2-3; 11 nucleotides align to TRBD2. Germline CDR1 SGHTA, CDR2 FQGTGA. The J segment lost 7 bases and the V segment lost 0 bases, leaving 9 bases of the junction unmatched. This CDR3 contains 17 residues. The CDR3 protein is CASSLTGLAGGRNTQYF. The CDR3 bases are TGTGCCAGCAGCTTAACCGGGCTAGCGGGGGGCCGAAATACGCAGTATTTT.

This clone was picked up many times. The chain employs TRBV7-3 and TRBJ1-1, with D tentatively TRBD1 (5 bases). The V and J ends lost 2 bases and 1 base respectively, with 11 bases between them. This CDR3 spans 15 amino acids. Germline lookup yields CDR1 SGHTA and CDR2 FQGTGA. This CDR3 is CASSLAGTSNTEAFF. The CDR3 bases are TGTGCCAGCAGCTTAGCCGGGACCTCGAACACTGAAGCTTTCTTT.

This sequence joins TRBV6-5 and TRBJ2-3, with D tentatively TRBD1 or TRBD2 (6 bases each). V lost 2 bases and J 2 bases, leaving 11 bases between the germline ends. Per germline, CDR1 MNHEY and CDR2 SVGAGI. This CDR3 region has 15 residues. DNA for the CDR3: TGTGCCAGCAGTTACAGGGGGGTCCCCACAGATACGCAGTATTTT. Translation: CASSYRGVPTDTQYF.

This chain links TRBV18 with TRBJ2-1; TRBD1 might be the D (5 bases). This CDR3 contains 13 residues. CDR1 and CDR2 (germline): KGHSH, LQKENI. Trimming removed 1 base from V and 12 bases from J, with 13 bases in between. The CDR3 sequence is CASSPRIVDRQFF. The CDR3 DNA reads as TGTGCCAGCTCACCACGCATCGTCGACAGGCAGTTCTTC. Combining the CDR3 with reference TRBV18 and TRBJ2-1 gives the whole variable domain NAGVMQNPRHLVRRRGQEARLRCSPMKGHSHVYWYRQLPEEGLKFMVYLQKENIIDESGMPKERFSAEFPKEGPSILRIQQVVRGDSAAYFCASSPRIVDRQFFGPGTRLTVL.

Only a few counts were recorded for this clone. The chain uses TRBV7-3 and TRBJ1-2; TRBD1 matches 7 bases. This CDR3 is built from 15 residues. Germline V CDR1 and CDR2: SGHTA, FQGTGA. Trimming cost V 5 bases and J 0 bases; bases outside gene matches: 6. For the CDR3, the DNA is TGTGCCAGCAGCCTCACAGGGGAGGCTAACTATGGCTACACCTTC. It translates to CASSLTGEANYGYTF.

The chain uses TRBV2 and TRBJ2-2; D may be TRBD1 (6 bases). Trimming removed 1 base from V and 5 bases from J, with 11 bases in between. The CDR3 totals 15 residues. Germline V gene lookup returns CDR1 SNHLY and CDR2 FYNNEI. CDR3 region: CASSEDRVRTGELFF. DNA of the CDR3: TGTGCCAGCAGTGAAGACAGGGTACGGACCGGGGAGCTGTTTTTT.

V is TRBV12-3 or TRBV12-4 and J is TRBJ2-3; D is unresolved. The CDR3 extends over 11 amino acids. The V end was cut by 6 bases, the J end by 5 bases, with 6 bases between. The CDR3 loop is CASRDRDTQYF. The CDR3 DNA sequence: TGTGCCAGCAGAGATCGAGATACGCAGTATTTT.

The chain recombines TRBV5-1 with TRBJ1-6, with 9 bases that match TRBD1. This CDR3 is built from 16 residues. Germline CDR1 and CDR2: SGHRS and YFSETQ. V lost 1 base, J lost 10 bases, and 9 bases stayed unmatched. CDR3 coding DNA: TGCGCCAGCAGCTTGTTCTTGGGACAGGGTGAATCACCCCTCCACTTT. It yields the protein CASSLFLGQGESPLHF. Looking up the rest from reference TRBV5-1 and TRBJ1-6 gives the full variable domain: KAGVTQTPRYLIKTRGQQVTLSCSPISGHRSVSWYQQTPGQGLQFLFEYFSETQRNKGNFPGRFSGRQFSNSRSEMNVSTLELGDSALYLCASSLFLGQGESPLHFGNGTRLTVT.

This sequence joins TRBV15 and TRBJ1-5, with TRBD1 as a possible D gene (6 bases). Germline CDR1 is LNHNV and CDR2 is YYDKDF (reference sequence). CDR3 size: 15 residues. V dropped 0 bases and J dropped 3 bases, with 9 bases sitting between them. The CDR3 region is CATSRDPGDNQPQHF. For the CDR3, the DNA is TGTGCCACCAGCAGAGATCCAGGGGACAATCAGCCCCAGCATTTT.

This chain joins TRBV5-1 and TRBJ2-5, with 9 bases that match TRBD2. The CDR3 consists of 17 residues. V trimming: 3 bases; J trimming: 5 bases; junction bases outside the gene matches: 14. Germline-derived CDR1 and CDR2 are SGHRS and YFSETQ. The CDR3 loop reads CASSWAGGGAIKETQYF. CDR3 DNA: TGCGCCAGCAGCTGGGCGGGCGGGGGGGCGATTAAGGAGACCCAGTACTTC.

The rearrangement uses TRBV28 and TRBJ1-1, with D unresolved. V was clipped by 3 bases and J by 0 bases, with 8 bases between them. In germline, CDR1 is MDHEN, CDR2 SYDVKM. This CDR3 is 14 amino acids long. The CDR3 DNA sequence: TGTGCCAGCAGTTTGTCTACGATGAACACTGAAGCTTTCTTT. Protein product: CASSLSTMNTEAFF. Complete variable domain (other parts from reference TRBV28 and TRBJ1-1): DVKVTQSSRYLVKRTGEKVFLECVQDMDHENMFWYRQDPGLGLRLIYFSYDVKMKEKGDIPEGYSVSREKKERFSLILESASTNQTSMYLCASSLSTMNTEAFFGQGTRLTVV.

The chain links TRBV5-1 to TRBJ2-2, with TRBD1 matching 10 bases. Trimming removed 4 bases from V and 6 bases from J; junction bases left unmatched: 9. The CDR3 has 16 residues. CDR1 and CDR2 (germline): SGHRS, YFSETQ. The CDR3 coding sequence is TGCGCCAGCAGCCTCCGGACAGGGGGGTTATCCGGGGAGCTGTTTTTT. It yields the protein CASSLRTGGLSGELFF. The variable domain in full, completed from reference TRBV5-1 and TRBJ2-2, reads KAGVTQTPRYLIKTRGQQVTLSCSPISGHRSVSWYQQTPGQGLQFLFEYFSETQRNKGNFPGRFSGRQFSNSRSEMNVSTLELGDSALYLCASSLRTGGLSGELFFGEGSRLTVL.

This chain uses TRBV7-2 with TRBJ1-3, with D perhaps TRBD1 (6 bases). Germline CDR1 reads SGHTA; CDR2 reads FQGNSA. Trimming removed 6 bases from V and 0 bases from J, with 12 bases in between. This CDR3 comprises 15 residues. The CDR3 bases are TGTGCCAGCAGATGGCAACAGGGCTCTGGAAACACCATATATTTT. Translated, it gives CASRWQQGSGNTIYF.

This chain uses TRBV27 with TRBJ1-1; 7 bases match TRBD1. Germline assignment: CDR1 MNHEY and CDR2 SMNVEV (reference sequence). The V and J ends lost 2 bases and 3 bases, in that order; junction bases with no gene match: 9. The CDR3 has 16 amino acids. CDR3 coding DNA: TGTGCCAGCAGTTTAGAAGCCCGGGACAGCGACACTGAAGCTTTCTTT. Translated, it gives CASSLEARDSDTEAFF.

The chain couples TRBV6-5 to TRBJ1-1; a possible D gene is TRBD1 (5 bases). The CDR3 totals 14 residues. Trimming shortened V by 4 bases and J by 4 bases, and 13 bases separated the two germline ends. Germline lookup yields CDR1 MNHEY and CDR2 SVGAGI. This chain's CDR3 is CASSLQGRRTEAFF. As DNA, the CDR3 is TGTGCCAGCAGTTTGCAGGGAAGGCGCACTGAAGCTTTCTTT.

The J gene is TRBJ2-1, the V gene TRBV7-2; D is possibly TRBD1 (6 bases). Germline V CDR1 and CDR2: SGHTA, FQGNSA. This CDR3 has 13 residues. Deletions cut 4 bases from V and 4 bases from J, with 8 bases between. CDR3 in DNA: TGTGCCAGCAGCTCACAGGGATACAATGAGCAGTTCTTC. Translation gives CASSSQGYNEQFF.

In its sample, this clone was seen a few times. The CDR3 region is CASRQGRSSYEQYF. CDR3 sequence (DNA): TGCGCCAGCAGACAGGGCCGAAGCTCCTACGAGCAGTACTTC. V usage is TRBV10-2 and J usage is TRBJ2-7; possible D gene TRBD1, 6 bases. The CDR3 has 14 amino acids. Trimming shortened V by 6 bases and J by 0 bases, and 12 bases separated the two germline ends. CDR1 and CDR2 from the germline V gene are WSHSY and SAAADI.